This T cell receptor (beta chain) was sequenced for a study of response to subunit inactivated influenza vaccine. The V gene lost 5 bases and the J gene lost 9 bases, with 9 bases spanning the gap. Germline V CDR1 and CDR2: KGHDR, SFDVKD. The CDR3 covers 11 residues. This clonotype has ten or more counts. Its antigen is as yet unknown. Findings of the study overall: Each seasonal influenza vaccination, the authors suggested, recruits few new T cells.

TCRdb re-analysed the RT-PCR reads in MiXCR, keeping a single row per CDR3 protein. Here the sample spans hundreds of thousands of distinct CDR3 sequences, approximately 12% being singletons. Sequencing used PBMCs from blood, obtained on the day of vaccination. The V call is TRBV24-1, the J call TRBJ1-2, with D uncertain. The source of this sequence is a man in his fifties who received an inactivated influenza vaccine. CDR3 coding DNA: TGTGCCACCAGTGTGGGAAATCGCTACACCTTC. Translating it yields CATSVGNRYTF.